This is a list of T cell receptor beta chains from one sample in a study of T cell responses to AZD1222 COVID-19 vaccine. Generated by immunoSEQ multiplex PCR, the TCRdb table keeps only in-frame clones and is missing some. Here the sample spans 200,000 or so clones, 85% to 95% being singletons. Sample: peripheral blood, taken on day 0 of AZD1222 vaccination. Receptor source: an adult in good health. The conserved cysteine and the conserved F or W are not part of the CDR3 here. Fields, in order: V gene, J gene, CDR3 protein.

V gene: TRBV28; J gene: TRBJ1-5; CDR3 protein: ASSSGQGAIGVQPQH
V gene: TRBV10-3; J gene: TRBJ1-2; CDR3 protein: AISEGGARLGYT
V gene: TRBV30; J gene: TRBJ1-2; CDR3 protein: AWGRGIGYGYT
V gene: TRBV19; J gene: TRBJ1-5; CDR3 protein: ASSNPRSQPQH
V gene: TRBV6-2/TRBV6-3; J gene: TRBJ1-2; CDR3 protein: ASSQPSSGTPYGYT
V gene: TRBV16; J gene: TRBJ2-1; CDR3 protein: ASSRLGSYNEQF
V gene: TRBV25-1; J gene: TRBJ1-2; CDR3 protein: ASEGSRDSKFNYGYT
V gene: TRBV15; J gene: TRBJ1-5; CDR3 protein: ATSRETGGYSNQPQH
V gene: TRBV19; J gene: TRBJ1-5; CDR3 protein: ASSNRVGQPQH
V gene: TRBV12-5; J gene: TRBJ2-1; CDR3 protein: ASALVETSSPGEGLGQF
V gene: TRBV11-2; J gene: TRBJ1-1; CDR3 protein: ASSLGPLDSAITEAF
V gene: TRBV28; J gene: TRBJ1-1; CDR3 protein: ASSSSGVGPNTEAF
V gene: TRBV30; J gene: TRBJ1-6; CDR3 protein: AWSPIGRPGGSPLH
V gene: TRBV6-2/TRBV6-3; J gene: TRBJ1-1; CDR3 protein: ASSYGRGLVEAF
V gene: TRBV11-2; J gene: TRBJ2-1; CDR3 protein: ASSLGTLSSYNEQF
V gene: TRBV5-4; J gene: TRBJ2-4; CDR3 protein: ASSLTSGSLAKNIQY
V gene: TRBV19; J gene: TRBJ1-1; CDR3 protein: ASSRGTANTEAF
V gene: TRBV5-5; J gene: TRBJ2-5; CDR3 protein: ASSPRGWETQY
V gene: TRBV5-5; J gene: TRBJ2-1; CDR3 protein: ASSSRTSGDYNEQF
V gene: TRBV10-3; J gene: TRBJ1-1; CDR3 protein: AISDTKGGRRSTEAF
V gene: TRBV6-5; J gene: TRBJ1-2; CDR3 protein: ASSPIGQGTGYT
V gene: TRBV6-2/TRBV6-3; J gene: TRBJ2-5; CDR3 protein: ASSYSRGLETQY
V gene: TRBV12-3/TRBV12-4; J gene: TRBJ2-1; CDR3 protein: ASSRNERIEQF
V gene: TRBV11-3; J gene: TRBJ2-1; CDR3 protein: ASSGTYNEQF
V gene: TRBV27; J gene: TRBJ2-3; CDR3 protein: ASRTGLWKQY
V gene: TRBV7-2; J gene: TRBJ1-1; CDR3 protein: ASSLEGKVTEAF
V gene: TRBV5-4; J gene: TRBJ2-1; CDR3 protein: ASSLEGQGLGEQF
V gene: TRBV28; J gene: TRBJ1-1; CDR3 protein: ASSFPTPNTEAF
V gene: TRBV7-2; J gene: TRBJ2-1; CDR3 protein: ASSSSGGLYNEQF
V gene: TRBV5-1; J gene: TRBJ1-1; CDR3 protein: ASSSRQPNTEAF
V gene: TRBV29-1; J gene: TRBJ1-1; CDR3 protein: SAKKTGAEAF
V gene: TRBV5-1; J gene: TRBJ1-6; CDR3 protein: ASSLEVGQAISPLH
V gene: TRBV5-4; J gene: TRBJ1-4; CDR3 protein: ASSLGGSNEKLF
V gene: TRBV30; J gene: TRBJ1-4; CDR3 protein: AWSVQFRGDEKLF
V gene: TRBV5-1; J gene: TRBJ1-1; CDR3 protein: ASRLQLNTEAF
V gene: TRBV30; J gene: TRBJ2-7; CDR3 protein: AGTGPYEQY
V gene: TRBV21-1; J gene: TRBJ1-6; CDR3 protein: ASSKKTSISYNSPLH